This entry lists 16 T cell receptor beta chains sequenced from one sample in a study of identical twins. From the 5' RACE reads, TCRdb called clonotypes with MiXCR, one entry per CDR3 protein. There are fewer than 550,000 distinct CDR3 sequences in the sample; 14% occur only once, and around 0.98% lies in the top ten. This same sample was also taken into another study, of yellow fever vaccine responses in identical twins.

The sample was CD4+ T cells sorted from blood. Every receptor here comes from a young woman in good health.

The V and J genes are TRBV5-1 and TRBJ2-7, with D tentatively TRBD2 (6 bases). CDR1 SGHRS and CDR2 YFSETQ come from the germline V gene. The CDR3 loop spans 14 amino acids. The V gene lost 3 bases and the J gene lost 6 bases, with 16 bases spanning the gap. The CDR3 is CASSSGALDSEQYF. The CDR3 bases are TGCGCCAGCAGCTCGGGAGCTTTAGACTCCGAGCAGTACTTC.

V and J are TRBV7-2 and TRBJ2-1; 7 bases agree with TRBD1. Trimming at V came to 4 bases and at J to 6 bases, leaving 12 bases not matched to a gene. Per the germline V gene, CDR1 is SGHTA and CDR2 is FQGNSA. CDR3 length equals 16 residues. For the CDR3, the DNA is TGTGCCAGCAGCTCGAAGACCGGGACAGCTTTCAATGAGCAGTTCTTC. Its translation is CASSSKTGTAFNEQFF. The whole variable domain, filled in from reference TRBV7-2 and TRBJ2-1, reads GAGVSQSPSNKVTEKGKDVELRCDPISGHTALYWYRQSLGQGLEFLIYFQGNSAPDKSGLPSDRFSAERTGGSVSTLTIQRTQQEDSAVYLCASSSKTGTAFNEQFFGPGTRLTVL.

Details on this clonotype: A much larger clone differs from this one at a single base, so this may be a read error. The chain recombines TRBV20-1 with TRBJ1-5; D call uncertain. The ends were cut back, 3 bases at V and 0 bases at J, with 9 bases in the middle. CDR1 and CDR2 from the germline V gene are DFQATT and SNEGSKA (reference sequence). CDR3 size: 14 residues. Written as DNA, the CDR3 is TGCAGTGCTAGGATTCAGGATAGCAATCAGCCCCAGCATTTT. Translating it yields CSARIQDSNQPQHF.

This clonotype was picked up a small number of times. This chain connects TRBV13 to TRBJ2-5; D might be TRBD2 (5 bases). The V and J ends lost 2 bases and 5 bases respectively, with 12 bases between them. Germline values: CDR1 PRHDT, CDR2 FYEKMQ (reference sequence). CDR3 length equals 14 residues. The CDR3 here is CASSLLSPGETQYF. CDR3 sequence (DNA): TGTGCCAGCAGCTTACTTTCACCGGGGGAGACCCAGTACTTC. Filled out from reference TRBV13 and TRBJ2-5, the complete variable domain reads AAGVIQSPRHLIKEKRETATLKCYPIPRHDTVYWYQQGPGQDPQFLISFYEKMQSDKGSIPDRFSAQQFSDYHSELNMSSLELGDSALYFCASSLLSPGETQYFGPGTRLLVL.

This chain uses TRBV20-1 with TRBJ2-1, with D possibly being TRBD1 or TRBD2 (6 bases each). There are 14 residues in the CDR3. Germline V gene lookup returns CDR1 DFQATT and CDR2 SNEGSKA (reference sequence). The CDR3 loop reads CCFGGLRPYNEQFF. The CDR3 coding sequence is TGCTGCTTCGGGGGCCTACGGCCCTACAATGAGCAGTTCTTC.

The chain is built from TRBV2 and TRBJ1-5; 9 nucleotides line up with TRBD1. V lost 6 bases and J lost 5; bases outside the gene matches: 5. The CDR3 loop spans 14 amino acids. Germline CDR1 is SNHLY and CDR2 is FYNNEI. The CDR3 here is CASSPRTGDQPQHF. CDR3 sequence (DNA): TGTGCCAGCAGCCCCCGGACAGGGGATCAGCCCCAGCATTTT.

J is TRBJ1-4 and V is TRBV29-1, with a weak D call TRBD1 (6 bases). Germline V CDR1 and CDR2: SQVTM, ANQGSEA. There are 15 residues in the CDR3. Trimming left V 6 bases short and J 2 bases short, with 16 bases between. CDR3: CSVPLWGATNEKLFF. Written as DNA, the CDR3 is TGCAGCGTCCCCCTGTGGGGGGCTACTAATGAAAAACTGTTTTTT. The complete variable domain, with remaining parts taken from reference TRBV29-1 and TRBJ1-4, reads SAVISQKPSRDICQRGTSLTIQCQVDSQVTMMFWYRQQPGQSLTLIATANQGSEATYESGFVIDKFPISRPNLTFSTLTVSNMSPEDSSIYLCSVPLWGATNEKLFFGSGTQLSVL.

This chain links TRBV7-2 with TRBJ2-5; tentatively, D is TRBD1 or TRBD2 (5 bases each). V gave up 2 bases and J gave up 8 bases, with 15 bases separating them. This CDR3 is 14 amino acids long. CDR1 and CDR2 (germline): SGHTA, FQGNSA. CDR3 residues: CASSLIGRESTQYF. The CDR3 region has the DNA TGTGCCAGCAGCTTAATCGGCAGGGAGAGCACCCAGTACTTC.

This clonotype came up a few times. The chain carries TRBV11-2 and TRBJ2-4, with 8 positions matching TRBD1. Trimming removed 5 bases from V and 1 base from J; junction bases left unmatched: 7. CDR1 and CDR2 from the germline V gene are SGHAT and FQNNGV. This CDR3 has 16 residues. The CDR3, as DNA: TGTGCCAGCAGCCAACGGACAGGGATGGCCAAAAACATTCAGTACTTC. Translated, it gives CASSQRTGMAKNIQYF.

This clonotype occurred a few times. This sequence joins TRBV20-1 and TRBJ2-1; no reliable D call. Per the germline V gene, CDR1 is DFQATT and CDR2 is SNEGSKA (reference sequence). The V gene lost 3 bases and the J gene lost 3 bases, with 9 bases spanning the gap. The CDR3 consists of 13 residues. The CDR3 sequence is CSASVGIYNEQFF. The CDR3, as DNA: TGCAGTGCTAGTGTGGGGATCTACAATGAGCAGTTCTTC.

This clonotype was detected only a few times. The chain links TRBV6-1 to TRBJ2-7, with D possibly being TRBD1 (6 bases). The germline V gene encodes CDR1 MNHNS and CDR2 SASEGT. The CDR3 is 15 residues long. V was pared by 8 bases and J by 0 bases, with 17 bases between. The CDR3 here is CASFPRAGDSYEQYF. CDR3 DNA sequence: TGTGCCAGCTTCCCACGGGCAGGGGACTCCTACGAGCAGTACTTC.

This clonotype was observed a handful of times. CDR3 in DNA: TGCGCCAGCAGCCAAGAGGTCAGGGGCAATCAGCCCCAGCATTTT. This sequence encodes CASSQEVRGNQPQHF. The V and J genes are TRBV4-3 and TRBJ1-5; D possibly corresponds to TRBD1 (5 bases). Germline CDR1 LGHNA, CDR2 YSLEER. This CDR3 has 15 amino acids. Trimming pared 0 bases from V and 2 bases from J, leaving 8 bases between.

This clonotype was seen a few times. The chain has TRBV30 and TRBJ2-1; unclear D gene. CDR1 and CDR2 (germline): GTSNPN, SVGIG (reference sequence). Trimming pared 4 bases from V and 1 base from J, leaving 11 bases between. The CDR3 sequence is 14 residues long. CDR3 sequence reads: CAWKSVQSYNEQFF. Here the CDR3 DNA reads TGTGCCTGGAAAAGCGTTCAATCCTACAATGAGCAGTTCTTC.

This chain joins TRBV14 and TRBJ2-5; 9 bases are a match to TRBD1. CDR3 length equals 18 residues. The germline CDR1 and CDR2 sequences are SGHDN and FVKESK. Germline trimming cut 2 bases from V and 1 base from J; bases unmatched to any gene: 11. The CDR3 DNA is TGTGCCAGCAGCCAAAGCCGGGACAGGGTTTTTGGCCAAGAGACCCAGTACTTC. This encodes CASSQSRDRVFGQETQYF.

The chain uses TRBV18 and TRBJ1-1, with unresolved D. CDR3 length: 15 residues. V was trimmed by 3 bases and J by 1 base, leaving 12 bases between them. Germline-derived CDR1 and CDR2 are KGHSH and LQKENI. The CDR3 region has the DNA TGTGCCAGCTCACCTACCTTGGACGGGAACACTGAAGCTTTCTTT. Translation gives CASSPTLDGNTEAFF.

This clonotype was counted only a few times. This rearrangement joins TRBV20-1 to TRBJ2-7; D unclear. V lost 6 bases and J lost 3, with 21 bases in between. This CDR3 spans 15 amino acids. The germline V gene has CDR1 DFQATT and CDR2 SNEGSKA (reference sequence). CDR3: CSATPRVPRGYEQYF. DNA for the CDR3: TGCAGTGCCACGCCTAGAGTCCCGCGAGGCTACGAGCAGTACTTC.